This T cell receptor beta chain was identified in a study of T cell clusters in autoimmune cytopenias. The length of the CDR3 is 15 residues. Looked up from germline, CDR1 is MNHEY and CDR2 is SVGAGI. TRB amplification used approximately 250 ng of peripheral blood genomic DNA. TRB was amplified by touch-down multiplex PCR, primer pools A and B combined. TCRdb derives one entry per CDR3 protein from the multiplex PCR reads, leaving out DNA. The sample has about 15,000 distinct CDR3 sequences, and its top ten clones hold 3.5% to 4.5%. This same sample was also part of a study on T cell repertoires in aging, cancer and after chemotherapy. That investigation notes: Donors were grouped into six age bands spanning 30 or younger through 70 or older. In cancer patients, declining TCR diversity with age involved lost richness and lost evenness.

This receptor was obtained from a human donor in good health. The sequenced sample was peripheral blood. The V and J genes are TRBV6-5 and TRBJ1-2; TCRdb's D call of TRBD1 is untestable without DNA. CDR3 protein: CASSYTTTASGGYTF.